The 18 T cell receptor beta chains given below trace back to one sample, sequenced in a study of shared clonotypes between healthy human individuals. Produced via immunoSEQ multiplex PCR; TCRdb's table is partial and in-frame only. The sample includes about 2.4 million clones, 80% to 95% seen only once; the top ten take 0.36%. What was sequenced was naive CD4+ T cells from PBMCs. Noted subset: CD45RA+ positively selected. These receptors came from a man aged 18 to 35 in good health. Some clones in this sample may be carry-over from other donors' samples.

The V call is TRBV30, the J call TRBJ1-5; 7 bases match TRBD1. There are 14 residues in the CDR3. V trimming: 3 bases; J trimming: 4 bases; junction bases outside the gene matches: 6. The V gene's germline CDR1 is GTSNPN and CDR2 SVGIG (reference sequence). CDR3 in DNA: TGTGCCTGGAGCCGCTCAGGGGGAAATCAGCCCCAGCATTTT. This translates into CAWSRSGGNQPQHF.

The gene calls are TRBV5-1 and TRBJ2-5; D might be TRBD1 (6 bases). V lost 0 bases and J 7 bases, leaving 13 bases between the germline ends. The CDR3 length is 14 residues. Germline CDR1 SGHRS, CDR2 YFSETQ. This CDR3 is CASSLASGAGTQYF. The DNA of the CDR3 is TGCGCCAGCAGCTTGGCCTCAGGGGCGGGGACCCAGTACTTC.

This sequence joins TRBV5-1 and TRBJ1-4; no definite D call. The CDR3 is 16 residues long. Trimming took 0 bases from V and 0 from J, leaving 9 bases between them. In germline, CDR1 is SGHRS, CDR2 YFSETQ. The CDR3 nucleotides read TGCGCCAGCAGCTTGGCCGCGGGAACAACTAATGAAAAACTGTTTTTT. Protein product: CASSLAAGTTNEKLFF.

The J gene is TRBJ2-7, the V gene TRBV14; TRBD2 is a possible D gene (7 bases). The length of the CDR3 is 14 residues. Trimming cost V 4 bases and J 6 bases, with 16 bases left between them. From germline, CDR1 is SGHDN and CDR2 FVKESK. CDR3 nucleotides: TGTGCCAGCAGCCGCCAGGGAGGGGGTGGCGAGCAGTACTTC. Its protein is CASSRQGGGGEQYF.

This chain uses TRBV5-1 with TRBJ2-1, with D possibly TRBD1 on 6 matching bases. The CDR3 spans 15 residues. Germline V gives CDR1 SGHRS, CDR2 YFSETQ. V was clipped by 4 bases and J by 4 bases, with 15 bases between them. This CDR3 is CASSPTQQGYNEQFF. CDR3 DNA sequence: TGCGCCAGCAGCCCGACCCAACAGGGATACAATGAGCAGTTCTTC. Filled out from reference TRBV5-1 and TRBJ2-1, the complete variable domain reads KAGVTQTPRYLIKTRGQQVTLSCSPISGHRSVSWYQQTPGQGLQFLFEYFSETQRNKGNFPGRFSGRQFSNSRSEMNVSTLELGDSALYLCASSPTQQGYNEQFFGPGTRLTVL.

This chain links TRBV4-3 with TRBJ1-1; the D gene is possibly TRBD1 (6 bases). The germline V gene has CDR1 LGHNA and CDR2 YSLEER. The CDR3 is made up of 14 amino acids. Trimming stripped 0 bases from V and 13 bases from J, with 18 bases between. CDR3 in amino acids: CASSQDTEGVEIFF. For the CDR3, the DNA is TGCGCCAGCAGCCAAGATACGGAGGGGGTGGAGATTTTCTTT.

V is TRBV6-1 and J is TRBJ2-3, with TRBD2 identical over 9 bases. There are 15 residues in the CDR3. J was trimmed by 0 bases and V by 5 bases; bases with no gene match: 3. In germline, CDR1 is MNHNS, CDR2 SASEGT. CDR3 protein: CASSFTSGSTDTQYF. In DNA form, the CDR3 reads TGTGCCAGCAGTTTCACTAGCGGGAGCACAGATACGCAGTATTTT.

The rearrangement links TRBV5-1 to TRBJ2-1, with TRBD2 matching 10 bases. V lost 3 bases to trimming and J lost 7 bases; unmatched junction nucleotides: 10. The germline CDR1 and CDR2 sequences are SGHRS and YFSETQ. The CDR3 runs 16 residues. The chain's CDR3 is CASSYLVGLAENEQFF. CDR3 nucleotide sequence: TGCGCCAGCAGCTACTTGGTAGGACTAGCGGAAAATGAGCAGTTCTTC.

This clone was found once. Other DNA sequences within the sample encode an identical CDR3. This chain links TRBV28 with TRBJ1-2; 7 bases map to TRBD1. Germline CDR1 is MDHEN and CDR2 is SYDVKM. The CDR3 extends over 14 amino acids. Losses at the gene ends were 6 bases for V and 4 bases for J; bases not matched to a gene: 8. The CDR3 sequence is CASSLGGASYGYTF. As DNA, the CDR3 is TGTGCCAGCAGCCTAGGGGGCGCAAGCTATGGCTACACCTTC.

Written as DNA, the CDR3 is TGTGCCATTTCACAGGGGGCCACTGAAGCTTTCTTT. Translated: CAISQGATEAFF. The rearrangement joins TRBV10-3 to TRBJ1-1; 9 bases agree with TRBD1. With V trimmed by 9 bases and J by 4 bases, 3 bases remained unmatched. Germline CDR1 reads ENHRY; CDR2 reads SYGVKD. CDR3 length equals 12 residues.

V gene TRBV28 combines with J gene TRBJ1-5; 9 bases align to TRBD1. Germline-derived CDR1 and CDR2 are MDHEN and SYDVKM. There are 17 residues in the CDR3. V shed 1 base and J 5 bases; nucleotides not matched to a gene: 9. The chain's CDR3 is CASSLSYGDRAYQPQHF. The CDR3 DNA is TGTGCCAGCAGTTTATCCTATGGGGACAGGGCATATCAGCCCCAGCATTTT.

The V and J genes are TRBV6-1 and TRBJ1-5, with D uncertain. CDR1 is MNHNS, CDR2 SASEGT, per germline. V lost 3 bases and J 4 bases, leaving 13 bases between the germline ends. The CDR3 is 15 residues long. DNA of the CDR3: TGTGCCAGCAGTGATCATGGAAGGCCTAATCAGCCCCAGCATTTT. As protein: CASSDHGRPNQPQHF.

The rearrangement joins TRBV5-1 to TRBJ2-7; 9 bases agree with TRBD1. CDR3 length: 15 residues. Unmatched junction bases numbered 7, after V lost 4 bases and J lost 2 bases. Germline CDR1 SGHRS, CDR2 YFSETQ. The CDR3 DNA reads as TGCGCCAGCAGCCCCCACCGGGACAGGGCCTACGAGCAGTACTTC. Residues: CASSPHRDRAYEQYF.

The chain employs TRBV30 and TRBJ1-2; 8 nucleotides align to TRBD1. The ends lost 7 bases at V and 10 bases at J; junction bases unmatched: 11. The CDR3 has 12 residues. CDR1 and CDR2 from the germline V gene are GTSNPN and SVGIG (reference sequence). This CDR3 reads CAFTPGQAPYTF. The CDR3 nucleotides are TGTGCCTTTACCCCGGGACAGGCGCCCTACACCTTC.

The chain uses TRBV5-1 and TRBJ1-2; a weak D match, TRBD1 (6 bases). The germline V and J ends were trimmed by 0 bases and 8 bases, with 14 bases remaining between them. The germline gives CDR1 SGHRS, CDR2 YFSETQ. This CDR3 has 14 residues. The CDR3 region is CASSLEQGQSGYTF. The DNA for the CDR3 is TGCGCCAGCAGCTTGGAACAGGGTCAGAGCGGCTACACCTTC.

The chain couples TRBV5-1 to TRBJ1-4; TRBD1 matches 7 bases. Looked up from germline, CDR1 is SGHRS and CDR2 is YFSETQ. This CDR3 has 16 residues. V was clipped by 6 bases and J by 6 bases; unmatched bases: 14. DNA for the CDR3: TGCGCCAGCACCCTCCAGGGGGGACGAGTCGATGAAAAACTGTTTTTT. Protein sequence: CASTLQGGRVDEKLFF.

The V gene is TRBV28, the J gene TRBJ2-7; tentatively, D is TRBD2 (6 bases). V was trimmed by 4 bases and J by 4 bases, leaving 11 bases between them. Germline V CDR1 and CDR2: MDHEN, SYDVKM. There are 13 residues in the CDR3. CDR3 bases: TGTGCCAGCAGTTCCCCGGGACTTTACGAGCAGTACTTC. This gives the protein CASSSPGLYEQYF.

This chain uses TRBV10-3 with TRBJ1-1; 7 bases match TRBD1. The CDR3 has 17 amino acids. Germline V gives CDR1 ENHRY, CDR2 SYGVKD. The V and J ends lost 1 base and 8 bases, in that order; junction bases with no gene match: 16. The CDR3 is CAISELWGGQGVLEAFF. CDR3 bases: TGTGCCATCAGTGAGTTATGGGGTGGGCAGGGGGTTTTGGAAGCTTTCTTT.